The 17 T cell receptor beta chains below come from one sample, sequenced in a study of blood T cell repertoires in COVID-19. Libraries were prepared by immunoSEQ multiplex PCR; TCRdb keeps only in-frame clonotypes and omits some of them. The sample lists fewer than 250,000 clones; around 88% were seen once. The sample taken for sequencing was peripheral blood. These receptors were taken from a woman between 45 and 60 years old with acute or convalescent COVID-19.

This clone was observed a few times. CDR3 in DNA: TGTGCCAGCACAACGCAGGGCGACTATGGCTACACCTTC. Amino acids: CASTTQGDYGYTF. This chain links TRBV2 with TRBJ1-2; TRBD1 might be the D (5 bases). This CDR3 contains 13 residues. Germline loops: CDR1 SNHLY, CDR2 FYNNEI. V lost 7 bases and J lost 3, with 12 bases in between.

The CDR3 bases are TGCAGCGCCTTGTCGACTAGCGGGAGTTATGAGCAGTTCTTC. It encodes CSALSTSGSYEQFF. The chain uses TRBV29-1 and TRBJ2-1; 12 bases line up with TRBD2. V lost 7 bases, J lost 8 bases, and 9 bases stayed unmatched. The CDR3 totals 14 residues. Germline CDR1 and CDR2: SQVTM and ANQGSEA.

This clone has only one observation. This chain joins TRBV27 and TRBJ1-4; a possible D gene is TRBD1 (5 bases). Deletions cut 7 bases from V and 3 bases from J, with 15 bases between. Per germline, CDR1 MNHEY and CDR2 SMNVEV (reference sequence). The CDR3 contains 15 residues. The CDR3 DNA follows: TGTGCCAGCATGCCAGCGGGGGGATCTAATGAAAAACTGTTTTTT. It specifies CASMPAGGSNEKLFF. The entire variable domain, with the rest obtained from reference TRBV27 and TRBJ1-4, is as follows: EAQVTQNPRYLITVTGKKLTVTCSQNMNHEYMSWYRQDPGLGLRQIYYSMNVEVTDKGDVPEGYKVSRKEKRNFPLILESPSPNQTSLYFCASMPAGGSNEKLFFGSGTQLSVL.

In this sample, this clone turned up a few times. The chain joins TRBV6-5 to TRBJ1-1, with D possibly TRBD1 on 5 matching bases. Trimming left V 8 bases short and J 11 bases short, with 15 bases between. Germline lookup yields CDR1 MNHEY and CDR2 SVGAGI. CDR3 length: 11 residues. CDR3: CASAGSTVAFF. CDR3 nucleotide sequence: TGTGCCAGCGCCGGATCGACAGTCGCTTTCTTT.

The CDR3 loop is CASLPSGPYNEQFF. CDR3 DNA sequence: TGTGCCAGCCTACCTAGCGGGCCTTACAATGAGCAGTTCTTC. The rearrangement links TRBV27 to TRBJ2-1; TRBD2 agrees at 8 bases. Germline assignment: CDR1 MNHEY and CDR2 SMNVEV (reference sequence). Trimming at V came to 8 bases and at J to 4 bases, leaving 7 bases not matched to a gene. The CDR3 has 14 residues.

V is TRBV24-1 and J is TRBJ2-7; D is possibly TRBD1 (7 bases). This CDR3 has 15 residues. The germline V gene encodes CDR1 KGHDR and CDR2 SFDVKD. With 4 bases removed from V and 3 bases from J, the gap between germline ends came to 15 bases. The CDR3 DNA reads TGTGCCACCAGTGACCCATCAGGGGGGATCTACGAGCAGTACTTC. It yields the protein CATSDPSGGIYEQYF.

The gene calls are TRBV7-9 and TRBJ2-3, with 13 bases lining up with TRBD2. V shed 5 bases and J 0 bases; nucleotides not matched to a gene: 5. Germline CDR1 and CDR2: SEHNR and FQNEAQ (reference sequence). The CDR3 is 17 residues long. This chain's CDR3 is CASSPGTSGTSTDTQYF. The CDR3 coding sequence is TGTGCCAGCAGCCCAGGGACTAGCGGGACTAGCACAGATACGCAGTATTTT.

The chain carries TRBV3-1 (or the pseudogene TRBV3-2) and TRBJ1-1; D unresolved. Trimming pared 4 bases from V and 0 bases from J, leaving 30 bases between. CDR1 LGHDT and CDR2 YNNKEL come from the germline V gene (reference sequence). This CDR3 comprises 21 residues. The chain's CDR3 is CASSPYPPNSATVEMNTEAFF. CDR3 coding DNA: TGTGCCAGCAGCCCGTATCCGCCTAACTCAGCGACCGTTGAGATGAACACTGAAGCTTTCTTT.

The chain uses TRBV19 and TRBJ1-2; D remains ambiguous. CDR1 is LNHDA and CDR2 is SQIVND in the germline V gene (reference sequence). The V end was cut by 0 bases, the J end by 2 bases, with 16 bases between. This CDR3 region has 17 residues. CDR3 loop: CASSIDLLLRENYGYTF. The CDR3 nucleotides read TGTGCCAGTAGTATAGATCTTCTTTTGAGGGAAAACTATGGCTACACCTTC.

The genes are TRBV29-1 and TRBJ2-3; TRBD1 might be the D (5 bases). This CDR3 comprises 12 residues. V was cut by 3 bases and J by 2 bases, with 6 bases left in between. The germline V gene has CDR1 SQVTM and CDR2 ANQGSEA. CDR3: CSVETATDTQYF. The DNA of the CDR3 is TGCAGCGTTGAGACAGCCACAGATACGCAGTATTTT.

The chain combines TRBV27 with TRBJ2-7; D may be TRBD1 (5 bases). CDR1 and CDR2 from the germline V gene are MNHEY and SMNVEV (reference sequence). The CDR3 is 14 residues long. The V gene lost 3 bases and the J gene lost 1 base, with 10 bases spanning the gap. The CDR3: CASSFGAGSYEQYF. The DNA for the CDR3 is TGTGCCAGCAGTTTTGGGGCAGGATCCTACGAGCAGTACTTC.

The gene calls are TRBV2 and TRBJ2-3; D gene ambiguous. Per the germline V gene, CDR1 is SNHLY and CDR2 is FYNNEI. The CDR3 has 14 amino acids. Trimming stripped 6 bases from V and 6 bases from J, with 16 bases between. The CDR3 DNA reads TGTGCCAGCAGCCTTGGGTCCCCCAGGGATACGCAGTATTTT. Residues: CASSLGSPRDTQYF.

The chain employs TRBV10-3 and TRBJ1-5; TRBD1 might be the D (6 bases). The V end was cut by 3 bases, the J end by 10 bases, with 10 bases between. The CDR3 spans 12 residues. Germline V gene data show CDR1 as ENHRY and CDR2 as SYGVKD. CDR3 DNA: TGTGCCATCAGTGACGCGACAGGCCCCCAGCATTTT. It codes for CAISDATGPQHF.

The CDR3 DNA is TGTGCCAGCAGTCTTCTCCGGGGGGCCGGGAGTTATAGCAATCAGCCCCAGCATTTT. Protein product: CASSLLRGAGSYSNQPQHF. The rearrangement joins TRBV28 to TRBJ1-5; a possible D gene is TRBD1 (6 bases). The CDR3 length is 19 residues. Deletions cut 5 bases from V and 0 bases from J, with 23 bases between. Germline loops: CDR1 MDHEN, CDR2 SYDVKM.

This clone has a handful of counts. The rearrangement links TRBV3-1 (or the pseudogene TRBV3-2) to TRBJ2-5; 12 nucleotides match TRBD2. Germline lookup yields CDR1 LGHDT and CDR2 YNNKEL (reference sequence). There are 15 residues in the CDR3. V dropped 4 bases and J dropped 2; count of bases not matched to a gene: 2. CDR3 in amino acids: CASSPGLAGQETQYF. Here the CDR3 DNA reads TGTGCCAGCAGCCCCGGACTAGCGGGACAAGAGACCCAGTACTTC.

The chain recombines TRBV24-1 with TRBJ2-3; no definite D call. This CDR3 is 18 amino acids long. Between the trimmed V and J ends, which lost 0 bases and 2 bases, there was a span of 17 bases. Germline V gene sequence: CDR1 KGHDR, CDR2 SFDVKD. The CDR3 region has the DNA TGTGCCACCAGTGATTTGAGGCAGGATCACCTTCTCACAGATACGCAGTATTTT. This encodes CATSDLRQDHLLTDTQYF.

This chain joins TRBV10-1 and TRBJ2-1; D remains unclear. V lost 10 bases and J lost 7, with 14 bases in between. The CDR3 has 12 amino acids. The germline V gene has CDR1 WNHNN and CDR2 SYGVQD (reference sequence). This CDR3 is CAILPPLNEQFF. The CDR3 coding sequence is TGCGCCATTCTTCCCCCCCTTAATGAGCAGTTCTTC.